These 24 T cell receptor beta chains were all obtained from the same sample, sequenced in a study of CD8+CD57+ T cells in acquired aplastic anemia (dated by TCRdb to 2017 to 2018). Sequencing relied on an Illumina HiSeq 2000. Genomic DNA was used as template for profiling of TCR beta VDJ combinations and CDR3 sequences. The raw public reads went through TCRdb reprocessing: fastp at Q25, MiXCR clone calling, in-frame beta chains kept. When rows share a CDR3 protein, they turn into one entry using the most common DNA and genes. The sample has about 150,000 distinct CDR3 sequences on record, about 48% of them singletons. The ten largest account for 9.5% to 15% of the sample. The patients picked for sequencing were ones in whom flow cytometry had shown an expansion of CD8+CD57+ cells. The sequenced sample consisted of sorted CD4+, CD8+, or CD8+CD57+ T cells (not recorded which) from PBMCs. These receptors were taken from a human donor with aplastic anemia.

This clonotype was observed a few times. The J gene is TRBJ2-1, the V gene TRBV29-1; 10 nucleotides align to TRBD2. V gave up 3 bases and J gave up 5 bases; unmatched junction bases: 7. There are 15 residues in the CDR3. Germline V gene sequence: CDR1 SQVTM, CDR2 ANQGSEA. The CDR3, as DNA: TGCAGCGTTGAGGAGCGGGAGGGTAGTAACAATGAGCAGTTCTTC. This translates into CSVEEREGSNNEQFF.

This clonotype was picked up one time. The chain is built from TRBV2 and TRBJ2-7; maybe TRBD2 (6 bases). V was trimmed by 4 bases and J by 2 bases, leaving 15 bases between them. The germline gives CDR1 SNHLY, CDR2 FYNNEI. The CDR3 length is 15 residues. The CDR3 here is CASSVSGGGTYEQYF. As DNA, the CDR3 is TGTGCCAGCAGTGTTTCTGGGGGAGGAACCTACGAGCAGTACTTC.

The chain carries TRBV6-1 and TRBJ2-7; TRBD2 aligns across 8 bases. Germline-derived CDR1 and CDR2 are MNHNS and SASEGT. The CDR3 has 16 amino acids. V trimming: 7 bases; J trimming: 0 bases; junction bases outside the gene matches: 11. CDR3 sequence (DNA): TGTGCCAGCACTCGGGGGGGAGGGGACCGCTCCTACGAGCAGTACTTC. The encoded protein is CASTRGGGDRSYEQYF.

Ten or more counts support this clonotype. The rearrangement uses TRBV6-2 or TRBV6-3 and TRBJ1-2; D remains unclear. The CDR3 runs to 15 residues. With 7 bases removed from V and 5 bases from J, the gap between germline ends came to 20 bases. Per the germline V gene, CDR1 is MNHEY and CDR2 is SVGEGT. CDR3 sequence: CASTSGGDYRYGYTF. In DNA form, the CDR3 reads TGTGCCAGCACCAGCGGTGGGGATTACCGTTATGGCTACACCTTC.

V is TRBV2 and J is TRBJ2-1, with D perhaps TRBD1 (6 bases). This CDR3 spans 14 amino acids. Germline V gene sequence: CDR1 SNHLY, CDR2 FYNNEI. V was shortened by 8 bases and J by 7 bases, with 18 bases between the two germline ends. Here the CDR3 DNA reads TGTGCCAGCTGCGTATCGGACAGTTGGAATGAGCAGTTCTTC. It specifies CASCVSDSWNEQFF.

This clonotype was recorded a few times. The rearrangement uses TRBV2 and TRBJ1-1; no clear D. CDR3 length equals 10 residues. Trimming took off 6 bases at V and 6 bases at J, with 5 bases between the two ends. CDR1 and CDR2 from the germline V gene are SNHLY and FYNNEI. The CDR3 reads CASSGPEAFF. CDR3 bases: TGTGCCAGCAGCGGGCCTGAAGCTTTCTTT. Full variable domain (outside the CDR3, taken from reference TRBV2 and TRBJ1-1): EPEVTQTPSHQVTQMGQEVILRCVPISNHLYFYWYRQILGQKVEFLVSFYNNEISEKSEIFDDQFSVERPDGSNFTLKIRSTKLEDSAMYFCASSGPEAFFGQGTRLTVV.

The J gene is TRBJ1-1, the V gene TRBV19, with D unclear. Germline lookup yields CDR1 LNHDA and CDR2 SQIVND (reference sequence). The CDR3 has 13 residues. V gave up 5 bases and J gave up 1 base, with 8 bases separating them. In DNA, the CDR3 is TGTGCCAGTAGTGTAGGTAGGAACACTGAAGCTTTCTTT. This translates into CASSVGRNTEAFF.

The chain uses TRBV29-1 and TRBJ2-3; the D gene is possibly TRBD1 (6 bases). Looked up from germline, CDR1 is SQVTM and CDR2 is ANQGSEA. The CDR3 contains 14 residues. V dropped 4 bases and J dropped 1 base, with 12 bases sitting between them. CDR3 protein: CSVAGAGGTDTQYF. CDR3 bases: TGCAGCGTTGCCGGGGCAGGGGGCACAGATACGCAGTATTTT.

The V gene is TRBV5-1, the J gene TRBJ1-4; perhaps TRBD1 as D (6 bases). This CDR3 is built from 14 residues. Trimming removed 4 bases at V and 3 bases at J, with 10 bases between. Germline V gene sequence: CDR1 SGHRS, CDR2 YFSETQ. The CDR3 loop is CASSRGGANEKLFF. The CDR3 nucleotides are TGCGCCAGCAGCCGAGGGGGAGCTAATGAAAAACTGTTTTTT.

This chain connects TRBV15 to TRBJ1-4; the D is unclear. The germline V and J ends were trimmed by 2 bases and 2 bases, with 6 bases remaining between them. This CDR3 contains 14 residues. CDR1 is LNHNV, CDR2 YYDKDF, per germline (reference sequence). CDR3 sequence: CATSRPPTNEKLFF. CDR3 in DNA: TGTGCCACCAGCAGACCGCCCACTAATGAAAAACTGTTTTTT.

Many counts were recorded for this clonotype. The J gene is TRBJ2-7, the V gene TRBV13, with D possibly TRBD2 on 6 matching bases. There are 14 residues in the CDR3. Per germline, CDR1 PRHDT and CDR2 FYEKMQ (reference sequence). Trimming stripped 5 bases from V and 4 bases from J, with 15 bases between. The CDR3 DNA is TGTGCCAGCAGCGGGGCACGGGGGAGGTACGAGCAGTACTTC. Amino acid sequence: CASSGARGRYEQYF.

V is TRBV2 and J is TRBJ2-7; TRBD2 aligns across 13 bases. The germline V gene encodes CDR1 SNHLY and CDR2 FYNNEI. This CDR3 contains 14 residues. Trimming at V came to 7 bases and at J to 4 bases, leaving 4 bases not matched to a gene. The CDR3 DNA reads TGTGCCAGCAACTCGGGACTAGCGGGGTACGAGCAGTACTTC. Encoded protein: CASNSGLAGYEQYF.

DNA for the CDR3: TGTGCCAGCAGCTTGGCCCCGGGACAGGGCTCTGAAGCTTTCTTT. This gives the protein CASSLAPGQGSEAFF. The chain joins TRBV7-3 to TRBJ1-1; 9 positions agree with TRBD1. CDR3 size: 15 residues. Trimming at V came to 3 bases and at J to 6 bases, leaving 8 bases not matched to a gene. Germline CDR1 reads SGHTA; CDR2 reads FQGTGA. Variable domain in full (rest from reference TRBV7-3 and TRBJ1-1): GAGVSQTPSNKVTEKGKYVELRCDPISGHTALYWYRQSLGQGPEFLIYFQGTGAADDSGLPNDRFFAVRPEGSVSTLKIQRTERGDSAVYLCASSLAPGQGSEAFFGQGTRLTVV.

Here the CDR3 reads CASSSLPGTGSYEQYF. Written as DNA, the CDR3 is TGTGCCAGCAGCTCCCTCCCCGGGACAGGGTCCTACGAGCAGTACTTC. J is TRBJ2-7 and V is TRBV9; 9 bases are a match to TRBD1. The CDR3 is made up of 16 amino acids. After removal of 4 bases from V and 1 base from J, the junction contained 9 bases not matched to a gene. Germline loops: CDR1 SGDLS, CDR2 YYNGEE. The full variable domain, its missing parts supplied by reference TRBV9 and TRBJ2-7, is DSGVTQTPKHLITATGQRVTLRCSPRSGDLSVYWYQQSLDQGLQFLIQYYNGEERAKGNILERFSAQQFPDLHSELNLSSLELGDSALYFCASSSLPGTGSYEQYFGPGTRLTVT.

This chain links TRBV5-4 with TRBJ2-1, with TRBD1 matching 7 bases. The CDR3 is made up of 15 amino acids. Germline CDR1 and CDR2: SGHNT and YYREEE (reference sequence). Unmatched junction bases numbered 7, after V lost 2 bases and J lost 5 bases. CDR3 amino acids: CASSFRQGKHNEQFF. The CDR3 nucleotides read TGTGCCAGCAGCTTTAGACAGGGAAAACACAATGAGCAGTTCTTC.

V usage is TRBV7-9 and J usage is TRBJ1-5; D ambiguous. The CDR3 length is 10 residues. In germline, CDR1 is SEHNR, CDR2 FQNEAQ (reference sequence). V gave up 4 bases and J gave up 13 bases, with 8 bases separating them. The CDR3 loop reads CASSSVGQHF. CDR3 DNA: TGTGCCAGCAGCTCCGTGGGACAGCATTTT.

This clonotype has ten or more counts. CDR3 coding DNA: TGTGCCAGCAGCCCCCGTGCCCTCACTGAAGCTTTCTTT. Amino acids: CASSPRALTEAFF. The chain joins TRBV4-2 to TRBJ1-1; no reliable D call. The V end lost 4 bases, the J end lost 4 bases, and 10 bases lay between the germline ends. Germline loops: CDR1 LGHNA, CDR2 YNFKEQ. This CDR3 is built from 13 residues.

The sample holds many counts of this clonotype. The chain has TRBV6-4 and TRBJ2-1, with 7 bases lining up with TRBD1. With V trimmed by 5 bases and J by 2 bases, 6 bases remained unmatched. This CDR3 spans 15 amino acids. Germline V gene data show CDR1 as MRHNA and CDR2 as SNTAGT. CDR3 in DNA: TGTGCCAGCAGTCACCGGGACAGCCCCTACAATGAGCAGTTCTTC. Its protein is CASSHRDSPYNEQFF.

The CDR3 region has the DNA TGTGCCAGCAGCATCGGGGTGGACAGGGTTGGTTCTGAAGCTTTCTTT. It is translated as CASSIGVDRVGSEAFF. V usage is TRBV4-2 and J usage is TRBJ1-1; TRBD1 matches at 8 bases. The CDR3 sequence is 16 residues long. Trimming removed 5 bases from V and 6 bases from J; junction bases left unmatched: 14. CDR1 and CDR2 (germline): LGHNA, YNFKEQ.

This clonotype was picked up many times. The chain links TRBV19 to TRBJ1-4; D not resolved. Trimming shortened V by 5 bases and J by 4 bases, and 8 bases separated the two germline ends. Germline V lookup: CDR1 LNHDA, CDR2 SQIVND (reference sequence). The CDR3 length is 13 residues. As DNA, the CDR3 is TGTGCCAGTAGTCCGGCTCTTAATGAAAAACTGTTTTTT. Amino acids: CASSPALNEKLFF.

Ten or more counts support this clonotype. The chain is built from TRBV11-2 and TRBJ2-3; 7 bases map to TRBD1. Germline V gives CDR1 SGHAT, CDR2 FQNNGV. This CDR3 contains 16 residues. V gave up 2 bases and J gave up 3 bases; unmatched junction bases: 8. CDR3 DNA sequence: TGTGCCAGCAGCTTACGAGGGGGCATAAGTACAGATACGCAGTATTTT. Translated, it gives CASSLRGGISTDTQYF.

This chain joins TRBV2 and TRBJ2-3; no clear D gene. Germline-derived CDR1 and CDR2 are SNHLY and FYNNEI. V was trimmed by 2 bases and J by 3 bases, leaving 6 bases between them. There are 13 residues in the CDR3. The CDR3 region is CASSEPFTDTQYF. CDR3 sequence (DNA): TGTGCCAGCAGTGAACCGTTTACAGATACGCAGTATTTT.

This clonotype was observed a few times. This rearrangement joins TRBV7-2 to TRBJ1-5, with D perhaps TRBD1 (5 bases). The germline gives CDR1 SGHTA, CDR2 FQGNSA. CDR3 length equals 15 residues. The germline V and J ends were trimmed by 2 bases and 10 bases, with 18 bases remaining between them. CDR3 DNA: TGTGCCAGCAGCTTAAGTCGACAGTCCCTCAATCCCCAGCATTTT. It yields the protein CASSLSRQSLNPQHF. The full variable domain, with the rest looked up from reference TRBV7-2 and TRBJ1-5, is GAGVSQSPSNKVTEKGKDVELRCDPISGHTALYWYRQSLGQGLEFLIYFQGNSAPDKSGLPSDRFSAERTGGSVSTLTIQRTQQEDSAVYLCASSLSRQSLNPQHFGDGTRLSIL.

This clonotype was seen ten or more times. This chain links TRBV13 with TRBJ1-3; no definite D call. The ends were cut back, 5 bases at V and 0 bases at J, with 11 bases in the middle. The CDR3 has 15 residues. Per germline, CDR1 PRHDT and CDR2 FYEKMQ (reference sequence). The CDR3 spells CASSPDPDSGNTIYF. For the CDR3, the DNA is TGTGCCAGCAGCCCAGACCCGGACTCTGGAAACACCATATATTTT.